Following are 8 T cell receptor beta chains from one sample sequenced in a study of blood T cell repertoires in COVID-19. Some clones are missing from TCRdb's copy, which holds only in-frame ones; the method was immunoSEQ multiplex PCR. The data show some 150,000 clones, less than 90% seen once. Sequencing used peripheral blood. These receptors were collected from a woman between 65 and 79 years old with acute or convalescent COVID-19.

This clone was seen only once. This rearrangement joins TRBV16 to TRBJ2-1; 9 bases match TRBD1. The CDR3 spans 16 residues. Trimming took 0 bases from V and 3 from J; bases not matched to a gene: 3. The germline gives CDR1 KGHSY, CDR2 FQNENV. The CDR3 region has the DNA TGTGCCAGCAGCCAATCGGGGACAGGGTACTACAATGAGCAGTTCTTC. Its protein is CASSQSGTGYYNEQFF.

The V and J genes are TRBV18 and TRBJ1-2; D is uncertain. Germline V gives CDR1 KGHSH, CDR2 LQKENI. Between the trimmed V and J ends, which lost 2 bases and 6 bases, there was a span of 13 bases. The CDR3 sequence is 14 residues long. The CDR3 spells CASSPIPGSDGYTF. The CDR3, as DNA: TGTGCCAGCTCACCAATCCCCGGGTCGGATGGCTACACCTTC.

This chain uses TRBV18 with TRBJ1-1; tentatively, D is TRBD1 (6 bases). CDR3 length: 16 residues. Trimming stripped 0 bases from V and 5 bases from J, with 16 bases between. Germline V gives CDR1 KGHSH, CDR2 LQKENI. CDR3 residues: CASSPPVNTGRTEAFF. The CDR3, as DNA: TGTGCCAGCTCACCACCGGTGAATACAGGGCGGACTGAAGCTTTCTTT.

The V and J genes are TRBV7-9 and TRBJ2-1, with 9 bases fitting TRBD1. V was clipped by 1 base and J by 4 bases; unmatched bases: 5. This CDR3 contains 16 residues. Germline V gene lookup returns CDR1 SEHNR and CDR2 FQNEAQ (reference sequence). CDR3 amino acids: CASSLGTGASYNEQFF. The CDR3 DNA follows: TGTGCCAGCAGCTTAGGGACAGGGGCCTCATACAATGAGCAGTTCTTC.

This chain connects TRBV12-3 or TRBV12-4 to TRBJ1-2, with 8 bases aligning to TRBD1. The CDR3 has 12 residues. V trimming: 5 bases; J trimming: 13 bases; junction bases outside the gene matches: 9. Here the CDR3 reads CASSPGQGGSTF. CDR3 coding DNA: TGTGCCAGCAGTCCTGGACAGGGTGGAAGCACCTTC.

The rearrangement joins TRBV7-3 to TRBJ2-5; D is unresolved. The CDR3 is 13 residues long. Germline CDR1 reads SGHTA; CDR2 reads FQGTGA. Trimming took 5 bases from V and 2 from J, leaving 9 bases between them. The CDR3 nucleotides read TGTGCCAGCAGCCGAGAAGTACAAGAGACCCAGTACTTC. Its translation is CASSREVQETQYF.

This clone was counted once. The chain uses TRBV11-2 and TRBJ1-1; D may be TRBD1 (6 bases). Germline V gene lookup returns CDR1 SGHAT and CDR2 FQNNGV. The germline V and J ends were trimmed by 2 bases and 3 bases, with 22 bases remaining between them. This CDR3 has 18 amino acids. CDR3 DNA sequence: TGTGCCAGCAGCTTATTAGGGGGTAGTTACCCCCGGTACACTGAAGCTTTCTTT. It codes for CASSLLGGSYPRYTEAFF.

This clone has only one observation. The rearrangement uses TRBV18 and TRBJ1-2; D is possibly TRBD1 (5 bases). The CDR3 is made up of 13 amino acids. Germline assignment: CDR1 KGHSH and CDR2 LQKENI. Trimming took 3 bases from V and 8 from J, leaving 13 bases between them. The CDR3 sequence: CASSPAGFGGYTF. CDR3 bases: TGTGCCAGCTCACCCGCAGGGTTTGGGGGCTACACCTTC.